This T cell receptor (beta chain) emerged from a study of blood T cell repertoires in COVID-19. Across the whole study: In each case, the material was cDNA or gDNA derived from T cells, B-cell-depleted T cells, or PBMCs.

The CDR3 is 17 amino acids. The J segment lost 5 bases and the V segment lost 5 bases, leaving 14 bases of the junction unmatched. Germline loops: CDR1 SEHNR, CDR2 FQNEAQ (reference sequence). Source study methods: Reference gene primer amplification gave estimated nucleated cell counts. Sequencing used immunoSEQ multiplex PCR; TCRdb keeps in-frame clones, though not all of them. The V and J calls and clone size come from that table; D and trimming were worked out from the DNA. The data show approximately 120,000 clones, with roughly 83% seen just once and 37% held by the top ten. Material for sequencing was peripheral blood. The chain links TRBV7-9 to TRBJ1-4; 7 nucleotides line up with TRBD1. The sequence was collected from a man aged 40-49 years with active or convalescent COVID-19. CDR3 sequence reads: CASSPAGATGINEKLFF. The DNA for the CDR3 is TGTGCCAGCAGCCCAGCGGGGGCGACAGGGATAAATGAAAAACTGTTTTTT.